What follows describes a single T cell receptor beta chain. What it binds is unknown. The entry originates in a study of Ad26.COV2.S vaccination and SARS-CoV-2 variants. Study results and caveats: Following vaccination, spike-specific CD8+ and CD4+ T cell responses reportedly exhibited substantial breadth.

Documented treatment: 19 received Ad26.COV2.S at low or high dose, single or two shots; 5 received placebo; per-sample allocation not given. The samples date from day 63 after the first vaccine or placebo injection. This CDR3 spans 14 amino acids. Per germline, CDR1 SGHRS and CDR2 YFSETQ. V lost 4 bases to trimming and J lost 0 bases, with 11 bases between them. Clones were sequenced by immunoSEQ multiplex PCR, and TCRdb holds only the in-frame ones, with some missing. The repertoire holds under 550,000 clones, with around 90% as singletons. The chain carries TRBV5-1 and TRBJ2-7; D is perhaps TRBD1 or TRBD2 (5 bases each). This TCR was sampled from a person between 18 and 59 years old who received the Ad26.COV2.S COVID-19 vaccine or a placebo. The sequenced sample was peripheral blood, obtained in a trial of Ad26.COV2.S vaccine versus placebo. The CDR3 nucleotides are TGCGCCAGCAGCCCCGGGACGGGCTCCTACGAGCAGTACTTC. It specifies CASSPGTGSYEQYF.